This T cell receptor beta chain was identified in a study of T cell responses to AZD1222 COVID-19 vaccine (dated by TCRdb to about 2021). Some background on the complete study: A total of under 250 trial participants underwent TCR sequencing, of whom 207 had received two doses of AZD1222 and around 25 had received two doses of the MenACWY control vaccine. Trial participants were enrolled by age into 18-55, 56-69 and 70-plus year subgroups, with approximately 160, 26 and 62 TCR-sequenced participants respectively.

Read against the paper, the sample's time point label means: about 28 days (+/-7) after the second vaccine dose. Because spike-specific TCR depth and breadth did not differ between the two schedules, AZD1222 recipients who got a second dose at roughly 4 weeks were pooled with those who got a second dose at roughly 12 weeks. Vaccinee samples were obtained from the UK trials COV001 and COV002, which included a single-blind randomized controlled phase 2/3 trial of AZD1222 (ChAdOx1 nCoV-19) in healthy adults. For TCRbeta chain sequencing, PBMC samples were collected from trial participants at day 0 and at day 28 after the second dose. Relative to germline, V is 6 bases shorter and J is 5 bases shorter, with 17 bases between their ends. CDR1 and CDR2 are drawn from the germline V gene: SNHLY, FYNNEI. The CDR3, from cysteine to phenylalanine, totals 15 residues. Just CDR3 DNA is preserved here, 45 bases in frame from base 1.

Study-wide findings and limitations: After two AZD1222 doses, spike-specific TCR breadth and depth were significantly higher than at day 0 and than in MenACWY recipients. No day 14 peak-response samples were available, so repertoires were characterized only after the peak T cell response. Most participants were white British and females outnumbered males, and the authors suggested that clonal diversity may have been underestimated. Conclusions about previously exposed vaccinees are limited because only five or six AZD1222 recipients were SARS-CoV-2 seropositive at baseline. The vaccine-associated CD4 TCRs covered the entire spike protein, and the dominant responses fell in regions 160-218 and 743-854. Reportedly, close to half of the unique spike-specific TCRs recognized epitopes lying outside the regions that are mutated in the B.1.351 and B.1.1.7 variants. The 56-69-year group was small, and its depth increase did not reach significance, likely because of low power.

As regards this clone: Its antigen remains unidentified. The record has no base qualities; no much larger clone is one base away.

The CDR3 regions of human TCRbeta chains were analyzed by immunosequencing. The authors' analysis ran thus. Repertoire TCRs were matched against a reference library of SARS-CoV-2-specific TCRs generated with the MIRA antigen-specificity platform. Breadth meant the fraction of unique TCRs that were SARS-CoV-2-associated, whereas depth meant the fraction of total T cells that were SARS-CoV-2-associated. Using the MIRA data, each spike-specific TCR was assigned both to the spike region to which the TCR was reactive and to a CD4 or CD8 class. Log10-transformed breadth and depth values were compared by one-way ANOVA with Sidak's multiple comparisons tests. Imported from immuneACCESS, the table was reduced by TCRdb to in-frame sequences with V and J called. These copies leave out some clones; in studies compared against another copy, an unresolved V gene accounts for under half, and the cause of the remainder is not known. V and J calls and clone size follow that table, whereas D and trimming were derived from the DNA. Present in this sample are roughly 100,000 clones, 89% of which were seen just once. The top ten constitute over 35% of the sample.

The chain uses TRBV2 and TRBJ2-1, with a tentative D gene TRBD2 over 5 matching bases. Specimen: peripheral blood, collected 28 days after the second AZD1222 dose. The origin of this receptor is an adult who received the AZD1222 COVID-19 vaccine. The DNA sequence is given as TGTGCCAGCAGGCCCGCCGGACTCACTAACAATGAGCAGTTCTTC. The translation is CASRPAGLTNNEQFF. Reference TRBV2 and TRBJ2-1 proteins supply the regions before and after the CDR3; the full variable domain is: EPEVTQTPSHQVTQMGQEVILRCVPISNHLYFYWYRQILGQKVEFLVSFYNNEISEKSEIFDDQFSVERPDGSNFTLKIRSTKLEDSAMYFCASRPAGLTNNEQFFGPGTRLTVL.